Each of the 25 T cell receptor beta chains below was sequenced from the same sample in a study of cytomegalovirus exposure and HLA in healthy donors. Primers for the PCR totalled 60 Vbeta and 13 Jbeta. The repertoire was sequenced with immunoSEQ multiplex PCR; TCRdb's copy has only in-frame clones and lacks some. The sample features approximately 190,000 clones, with about 6.5% in its top ten. Sequenced sample: PBMCs. The source of these receptors is a man in his thirties or forties in good health and CMV-seronegative.

The chain employs TRBV6-1 and TRBJ2-5; 7 bases are shared with TRBD2. The CDR3 has 15 amino acids. J lost 1 base, V lost 2 bases, and 4 bases had no gene match. CDR1 is MNHNS and CDR2 is SASEGT in the germline V gene. CDR3 amino acids: CASSERDYLQETQYF. CDR3 bases: TGTGCCAGCAGTGAAAGGGACTACCTCCAAGAGACCCAGTACTTC.

The CDR3 nucleotides are TGTGCCAGCAGCTTACTCCCCGGACAGGGGGGAAGCCTAACAGATACGCAGTATTTT. Its translation is CASSLLPGQGGSLTDTQYF. This sequence joins TRBV7-9 and TRBJ2-3; 10 bases agree with TRBD1. The CDR3 totals 19 residues. Germline trimming cut 2 bases from V and 3 bases from J; bases unmatched to any gene: 14. Germline loops: CDR1 SEHNR, CDR2 FQNEAQ (reference sequence).

The CDR3 spells CASSGGLAGDTGELFF. The CDR3 bases are TGTGCCAGCAGCGGGGGACTAGCGGGAGACACCGGGGAGCTGTTTTTT. The genes are TRBV7-3 and TRBJ2-2; TRBD2 matches at 14 bases. This CDR3 has 16 amino acids. J lost 3 bases, V lost 5 bases, and 2 bases had no gene match. CDR1 SGHTA and CDR2 FQGTGA come from the germline V gene.

The CDR3 DNA sequence: TGTGCCATCAGCCCCCGGGAGATGGGTCAAATAGATGAGCAGTTCTTC. The encoded protein is CAISPREMGQIDEQFF. The V and J genes are TRBV10-3 and TRBJ2-1; D possibly corresponds to TRBD2 (6 bases). Germline lookup yields CDR1 ENHRY and CDR2 SYGVKD. The length of the CDR3 is 16 residues. Between the trimmed V and J ends, which lost 6 bases and 8 bases, there was a span of 23 bases.

The chain joins TRBV5-4 to TRBJ2-2, with 7 bases fitting TRBD1. With V trimmed by 4 bases and J by 3 bases, 9 bases remained unmatched. Germline CDR1 reads SGHNT; CDR2 reads YYREEE (reference sequence). This CDR3 has 16 residues. The CDR3: CASSRTGLGDTGELFF. The CDR3 DNA is TGTGCCAGCAGCCGGACAGGCCTCGGGGACACCGGGGAGCTGTTTTTT. Filled out from reference TRBV5-4 and TRBJ2-2, the complete variable domain reads ETGVTQSPTHLIKTRGQQVTLRCSSQSGHNTVSWYQQALGQGPQFIFQYYREEENGRGNFPPRFSGLQFPNYSSELNVNALELDDSALYLCASSRTGLGDTGELFFGEGSRLTVL.

This chain connects TRBV11-2 to TRBJ2-7, with 11 bases fitting TRBD1. Germline values: CDR1 SGHAT, CDR2 FQNNGV. V shed 5 bases, J shed 5 bases, and the junction held 2 bases outside the gene matches. The CDR3 runs to 13 residues. The CDR3 DNA reads TGTGCCAGCAGCAGGACAGGGGGCAACGAGCAGTACTTC. It is translated as CASSRTGGNEQYF.

V is TRBV6-4 and J is TRBJ2-5; a possible D gene is TRBD2 (5 bases). The length of the CDR3 is 16 residues. Germline V gives CDR1 MRHNA, CDR2 SNTAGT. Trimming removed 0 bases at V and 3 bases at J, with 14 bases between. Written as DNA, the CDR3 is TGTGCCAGCAGTGACTCTAGCGAGCGGAAAGAAGAGACCCAGTACTTC. It yields the protein CASSDSSERKEETQYF.

As for this clone: One end of the junction is discordant with germline, which a read error may explain. The V call is TRBV13, the J call TRBJ2-3; 10 bases map to TRBD1. The CDR3 is 14 residues long. Germline V gives CDR1 PRHDT, CDR2 FYEKMQ (reference sequence). The CDR3 is CASSLGTGDGTQYF. DNA of the CDR3: TGTGCCAGCAGCCTAGGGACAGGGGATGGTACGCAGTATTTT.

The CDR3 protein is CASSLRGTGVWSITGELFF. Here the CDR3 DNA reads TGTGCCAGCAGTTTACGCGGGACAGGGGTTTGGTCGATCACCGGGGAGCTGTTTTTT. The chain has TRBV27 and TRBJ2-2; 10 bases align to TRBD1. There are 19 residues in the CDR3. V dropped 2 bases and J dropped 4; count of bases not matched to a gene: 13. Looked up from germline, CDR1 is MNHEY and CDR2 is SMNVEV (reference sequence).

The J gene is TRBJ2-7, the V gene TRBV27; D perhaps matches TRBD2 (6 bases). V was cut by 6 bases and J by 0 bases, with 21 bases left in between. CDR1 and CDR2 (germline): MNHEY, SMNVEV (reference sequence). The length of the CDR3 is 17 residues. As DNA, the CDR3 is TGTGCCAGCAGCCCATCACTGGCTAGCGTAGGCTCCTACGAGCAGTACTTC. Its translation is CASSPSLASVGSYEQYF.

J is TRBJ1-2 and V is TRBV6-5; 7 bases fit TRBD1. CDR3 length equals 15 residues. The germline V gene encodes CDR1 MNHEY and CDR2 SVGAGI. V was pared by 5 bases and J by 8 bases, with 14 bases of the junction left unmatched. The CDR3 DNA reads TGTGCCAGCAGTCCTACCGGGACAGCACCGTACGGCTACACCTTC. Protein product: CASSPTGTAPYGYTF.

The rearrangement links TRBV19 to TRBJ1-4; D may be TRBD1 (5 bases). Germline CDR1 LNHDA, CDR2 SQIVND (reference sequence). The length of the CDR3 is 17 residues. The germline V and J ends were trimmed by 6 bases and 0 bases, with 17 bases remaining between them. CDR3 DNA sequence: TGTGCCAGTAGCCGAAGGGAATTAGGGGCAACTAATGAAAAACTGTTTTTT. It encodes CASSRRELGATNEKLFF.

V is TRBV5-3 and J is TRBJ2-2, with TRBD2 identical over 7 bases. TRBV5-3 is an open reading frame, and its role is uncertain. The trim removed 1 base at V and 0 bases at J, leaving 9 bases unmatched. The CDR3 loop spans 18 amino acids. The DNA for the CDR3 is TGTGCCAGAAGCTTGTCGGGGTTGGGGGGGGCGAACACCGGGGAGCTGTTTTTT. Protein product: CARSLSGLGGANTGELFF.

The CDR3 loop reads CASSILGDRDEQYF. In nucleotides, the CDR3 is TGTGCCAGTAGTATATTGGGCGACAGGGACGAGCAGTACTTC. The rearrangement joins TRBV19 to TRBJ2-7; 7 bases agree with TRBD1. V was pared by 2 bases and J by 5 bases, with 6 bases of the junction left unmatched. The germline V gene has CDR1 LNHDA and CDR2 SQIVND (reference sequence). The CDR3 loop spans 14 amino acids.

The chain is built from TRBV5-1 and TRBJ1-5, with D uncertain. This CDR3 is 15 amino acids long. V dropped 1 base and J dropped 4 bases, with 12 bases sitting between them. CDR1 and CDR2 from the germline V gene are SGHRS and YFSETQ. CDR3 region: CASSLFGGDNQPQHF. The CDR3 DNA is TGCGCCAGCAGCTTGTTTGGAGGTGATAATCAGCCCCAGCATTTT.

V usage is TRBV2 and J usage is TRBJ2-7; 9 nucleotides agree with TRBD1. Losses at the gene ends were 8 bases for V and 0 bases for J; bases not matched to a gene: 5. Germline-derived CDR1 and CDR2 are SNHLY and FYNNEI. The CDR3 loop spans 14 amino acids. The CDR3 is CASGGTGSSYEQYF. The CDR3 coding sequence is TGTGCCAGCGGTGGGACAGGGAGCTCCTACGAGCAGTACTTC. Based on the CDR3 plus reference TRBV2 and TRBJ2-7, the full variable domain is EPEVTQTPSHQVTQMGQEVILRCVPISNHLYFYWYRQILGQKVEFLVSFYNNEISEKSEIFDDQFSVERPDGSNFTLKIRSTKLEDSAMYFCASGGTGSSYEQYFGPGTRLTVT.

This chain uses TRBV18 with TRBJ1-1; no clear D gene. CDR3 length: 13 amino acids. V lost 3 bases and J lost 1, with 6 bases in between. Germline V lookup: CDR1 KGHSH, CDR2 LQKENI. In DNA, the CDR3 is TGTGCCAGCTCACCGGGCCCGAACACTGAAGCTTTCTTT. It translates to CASSPGPNTEAFF.

The V and J genes are TRBV6-5 and TRBJ2-5; 8 nucleotides agree with TRBD1. The J call may be mistaken, given a closer DNA end match to TRBJ2-7. The CDR3 has 14 residues. Germline-derived CDR1 and CDR2 are MNHEY and SVGAGI. The CDR3 region has the DNA TGTGCCAGCAGCACGACAGGGGTGGGCTACGAGCAGTACTTC. Translation: CASSTTGVGYEQYF.

Details on this clone: At one end, the junction sequence differs from germline, possibly due to a read error. Other DNA sequences within the sample encode an identical CDR3. The chain employs TRBV19 and TRBJ1-2; the D is unclear. The germline V gene has CDR1 LNHDA and CDR2 SQIVND (reference sequence). The CDR3 is 11 amino acids. The CDR3: CASSVGSGYTF. CDR3 nucleotide sequence: TGTGCTAGTAGTGTCGGGAGCGGCTACACCTTC.

The chain employs TRBV9 and TRBJ2-2, with 10 nucleotides matching TRBD2. The V and J ends lost 2 bases and 6 bases, in that order; junction bases with no gene match: 1. CDR1 is SGDLS, CDR2 YYNGEE, per germline. The length of the CDR3 is 14 residues. DNA for the CDR3: TGTGCCAGCAGCGTCAGCGGGGGGGCCGGGGAGCTGTTTTTT. It codes for CASSVSGGAGELFF.

V gene TRBV11-2 combines with J gene TRBJ2-1; TRBD2 agrees at 7 bases. The junction had 6 bases not matched to a gene; V was cut back by 6 bases and J by 7 bases. The CDR3 consists of 13 residues. Germline values: CDR1 SGHAT, CDR2 FQNNGV. CDR3 sequence: CASREVGGNEQFF. The DNA for the CDR3 is TGTGCCAGCAGGGAGGTCGGGGGGAATGAGCAGTTCTTC.

This chain links TRBV19 with TRBJ1-2; D unclear. The CDR3 covers 19 residues. Germline lookup yields CDR1 LNHDA and CDR2 SQIVND (reference sequence). Trimming shortened V by 5 bases and J by 1 base, and 26 bases separated the two germline ends. This CDR3 reads CASSSPLPDSFTFNYGYTF. The CDR3 bases are TGTGCCAGTAGTTCACCTCTCCCGGACTCGTTTACCTTTAACTATGGCTACACCTTC.

The V call is TRBV5-4, the J call TRBJ2-2, with D possibly matching TRBD1 (5 bases). Germline values: CDR1 SGHNT, CDR2 YYREEE (reference sequence). Deletions cut 6 bases from V and 0 bases from J, with 15 bases between. CDR3 size: 16 residues. The CDR3 here is CASTYPTGSNTGELFF. The CDR3 coding sequence is TGTGCCAGCACCTACCCCACAGGCTCGAACACCGGGGAGCTGTTTTTT.

The rearrangement links TRBV19 to TRBJ1-4; TRBD1 matches 7 bases. Trimming took 4 bases from V and 4 from J; bases not matched to a gene: 3. The V gene's germline CDR1 is LNHDA and CDR2 SQIVND (reference sequence). CDR3 length equals 14 residues. CDR3 coding DNA: TGTGCCAGTAGTAGCGGGACAGATAATGAAAAACTGTTTTTT. This gives the protein CASSSGTDNEKLFF.

Here the CDR3 reads CASSRPGGDGYTF. The CDR3 region has the DNA TGTGCCAGCAGCCGACCCGGGGGTGATGGCTACACCTTC. The chain is built from TRBV5-4 and TRBJ1-2; tentatively, D is TRBD1 (5 bases). The CDR3 is 13 amino acids. From germline, CDR1 is SGHNT and CDR2 YYREEE (reference sequence). Trimming pared 4 bases from V and 6 bases from J, leaving 13 bases between.